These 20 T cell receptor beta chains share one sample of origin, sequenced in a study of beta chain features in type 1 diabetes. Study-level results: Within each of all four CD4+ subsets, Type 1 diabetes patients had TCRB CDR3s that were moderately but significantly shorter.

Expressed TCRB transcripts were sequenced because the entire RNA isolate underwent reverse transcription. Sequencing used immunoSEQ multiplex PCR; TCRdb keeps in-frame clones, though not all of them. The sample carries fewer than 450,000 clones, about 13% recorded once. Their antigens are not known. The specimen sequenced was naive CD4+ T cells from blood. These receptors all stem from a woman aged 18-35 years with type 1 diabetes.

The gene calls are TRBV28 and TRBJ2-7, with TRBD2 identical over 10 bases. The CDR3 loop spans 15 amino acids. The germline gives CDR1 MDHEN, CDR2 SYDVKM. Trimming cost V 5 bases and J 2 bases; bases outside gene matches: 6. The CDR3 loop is CASSPTGTSAYEQYF. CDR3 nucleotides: TGTGCCAGCAGTCCGACCGGGACTAGCGCCTACGAGCAGTACTTC.

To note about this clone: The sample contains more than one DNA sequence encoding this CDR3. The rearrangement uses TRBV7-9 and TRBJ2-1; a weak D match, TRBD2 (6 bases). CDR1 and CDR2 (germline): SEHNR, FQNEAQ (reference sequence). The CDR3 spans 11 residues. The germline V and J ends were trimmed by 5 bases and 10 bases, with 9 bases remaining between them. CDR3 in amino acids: CASSPAGEQFF. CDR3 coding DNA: TGTGCCAGCAGCCCCGCGGGGGAGCAGTTCTTC.

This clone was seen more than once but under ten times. For the CDR3, the DNA is TGTGCCAGCAGCCCGACAGGGACCCACGAGCAGTACTTC. This codes for CASSPTGTHEQYF. This sequence joins TRBV5-4 and TRBJ2-7; TRBD1 agrees at 7 bases. The germline CDR1 and CDR2 sequences are SGHNT and YYREEE (reference sequence). Unmatched junction bases numbered 6, after V lost 4 bases and J lost 5 bases. This CDR3 is built from 13 residues.

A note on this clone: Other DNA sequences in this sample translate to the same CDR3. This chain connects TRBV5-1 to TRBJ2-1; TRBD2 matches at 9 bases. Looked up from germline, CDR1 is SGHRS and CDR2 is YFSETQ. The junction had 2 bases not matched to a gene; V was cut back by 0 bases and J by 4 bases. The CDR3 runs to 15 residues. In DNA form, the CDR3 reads TGCGCCAGCAGCTTGGGGACTAGCGAATACAATGAGCAGTTCTTC. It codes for CASSLGTSEYNEQFF.

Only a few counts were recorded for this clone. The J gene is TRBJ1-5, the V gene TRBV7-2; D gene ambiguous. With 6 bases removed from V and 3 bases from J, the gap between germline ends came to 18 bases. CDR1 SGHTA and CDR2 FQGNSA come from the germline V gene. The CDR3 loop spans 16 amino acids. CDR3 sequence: CASSQFSGPNNQPQHF. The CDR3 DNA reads TGTGCCAGCAGTCAATTCAGCGGCCCGAACAATCAGCCCCAGCATTTT.

In DNA form, the CDR3 reads TGTGCCAGCAGCATGCGGGAGGGCTCAGATACGCAGTATTTT. Encoded protein: CASSMREGSDTQYF. This chain connects TRBV7-2 to TRBJ2-3; 9 nucleotides match TRBD2. There are 14 residues in the CDR3. Trimming cost V 5 bases and J 4 bases; bases outside gene matches: 4. CDR1 is SGHTA and CDR2 is FQGNSA in the germline V gene.

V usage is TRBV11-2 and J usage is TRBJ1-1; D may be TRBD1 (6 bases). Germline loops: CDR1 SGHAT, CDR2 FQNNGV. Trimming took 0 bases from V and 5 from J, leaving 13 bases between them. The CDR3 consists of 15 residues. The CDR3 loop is CASSLEGAVGTEAFF. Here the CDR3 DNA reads TGTGCCAGCAGCTTAGAGGGGGCGGTTGGGACTGAAGCTTTCTTT.

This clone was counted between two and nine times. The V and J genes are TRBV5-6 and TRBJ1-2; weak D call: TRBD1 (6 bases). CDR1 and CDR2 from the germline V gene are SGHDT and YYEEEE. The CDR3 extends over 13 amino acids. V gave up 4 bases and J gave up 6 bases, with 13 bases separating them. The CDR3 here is CASSPGRGNGYTF. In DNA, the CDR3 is TGTGCCAGCAGCCCGGGCAGGGGCAATGGCTACACCTTC.

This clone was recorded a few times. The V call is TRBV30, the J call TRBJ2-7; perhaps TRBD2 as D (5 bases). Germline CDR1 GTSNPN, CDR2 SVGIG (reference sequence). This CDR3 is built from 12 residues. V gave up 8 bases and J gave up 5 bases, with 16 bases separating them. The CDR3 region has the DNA TGTGCCCCGACGGGAATTGTCCACGAGCAGTACGTC. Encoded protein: CAPTGIVHEQYV.

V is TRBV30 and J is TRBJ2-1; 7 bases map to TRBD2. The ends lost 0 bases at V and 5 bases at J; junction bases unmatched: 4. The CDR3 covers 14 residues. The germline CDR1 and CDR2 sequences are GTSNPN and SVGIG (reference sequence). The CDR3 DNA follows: TGTGCCTGGAGTGTGGGGGGAGGGAACAATGAGCAGTTCTTC. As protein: CAWSVGGGNNEQFF. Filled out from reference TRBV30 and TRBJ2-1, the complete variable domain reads SQTIHQWPATLVQPVGSPLSLECTVEGTSNPNLYWYRQAAGRGLQLLFYSVGIGQISSEVPQNLSASRPQDRQFILSSKKLLLSDSGFYLCAWSVGGGNNEQFFGPGTRLTVL.

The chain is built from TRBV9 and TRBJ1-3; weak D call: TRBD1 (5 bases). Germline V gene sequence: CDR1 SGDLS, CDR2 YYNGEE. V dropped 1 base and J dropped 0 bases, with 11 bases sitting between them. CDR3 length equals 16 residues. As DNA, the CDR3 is TGTGCCAGCAGCGTATCGGCGGGGCGCTCTGGAAACACCATATATTTT. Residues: CASSVSAGRSGNTIYF.

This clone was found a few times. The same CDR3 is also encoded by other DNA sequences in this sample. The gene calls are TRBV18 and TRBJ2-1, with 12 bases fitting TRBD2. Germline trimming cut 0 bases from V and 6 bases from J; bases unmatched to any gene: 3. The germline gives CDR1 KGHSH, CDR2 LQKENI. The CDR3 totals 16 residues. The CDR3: CASSPPGLAGGNEQFF. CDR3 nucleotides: TGTGCCAGCTCACCACCGGGACTAGCGGGTGGCAATGAGCAGTTCTTC.

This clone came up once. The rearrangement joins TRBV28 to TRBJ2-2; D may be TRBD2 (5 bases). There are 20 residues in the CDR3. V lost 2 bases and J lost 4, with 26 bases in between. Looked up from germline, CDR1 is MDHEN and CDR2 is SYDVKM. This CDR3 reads CASSLQPLGLRVFGTGELFF. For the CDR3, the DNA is TGTGCCAGCAGTTTACAGCCACTTGGTTTGAGGGTATTTGGCACCGGGGAGCTGTTTTTT.

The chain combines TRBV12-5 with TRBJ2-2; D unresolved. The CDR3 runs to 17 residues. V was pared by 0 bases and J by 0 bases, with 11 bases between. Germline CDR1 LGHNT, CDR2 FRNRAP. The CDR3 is CASGLVLVTTNTGELFF. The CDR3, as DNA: TGTGCTAGTGGTTTGGTACTGGTCACCACGAACACCGGGGAGCTGTTTTTT.

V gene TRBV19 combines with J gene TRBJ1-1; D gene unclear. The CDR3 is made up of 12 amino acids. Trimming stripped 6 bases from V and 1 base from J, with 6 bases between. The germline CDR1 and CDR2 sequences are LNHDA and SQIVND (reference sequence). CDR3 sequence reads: CASRAKNTEAFF. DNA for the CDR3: TGTGCCAGTAGGGCCAAGAACACTGAAGCTTTCTTT.

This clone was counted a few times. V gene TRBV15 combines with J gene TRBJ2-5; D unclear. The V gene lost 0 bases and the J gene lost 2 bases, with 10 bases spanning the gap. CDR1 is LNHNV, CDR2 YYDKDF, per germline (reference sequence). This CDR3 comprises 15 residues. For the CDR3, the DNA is TGTGCCACCAGCAGAGATCTCCCTAGACAAGAGACCCAGTACTTC. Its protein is CATSRDLPRQETQYF.

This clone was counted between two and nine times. CDR3 sequence reads: CASSFPQGSADTQYF. Here the CDR3 DNA reads TGCGCCAGCAGCTTCCCTCAGGGGTCGGCAGATACGCAGTATTTT. The chain carries TRBV5-1 and TRBJ2-3; D is possibly TRBD1 (6 bases). This CDR3 is 15 amino acids long. Germline lookup yields CDR1 SGHRS and CDR2 YFSETQ. The germline V and J ends were trimmed by 2 bases and 4 bases, with 14 bases remaining between them.

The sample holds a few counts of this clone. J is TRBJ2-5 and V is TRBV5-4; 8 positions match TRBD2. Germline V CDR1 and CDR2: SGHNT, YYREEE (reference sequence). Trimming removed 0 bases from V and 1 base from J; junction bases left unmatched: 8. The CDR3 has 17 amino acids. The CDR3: CASSLGASGPSQETQYF. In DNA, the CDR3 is TGTGCCAGCAGCTTGGGAGCTAGCGGGCCATCCCAAGAGACCCAGTACTTC. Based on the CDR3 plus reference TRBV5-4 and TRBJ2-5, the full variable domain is ETGVTQSPTHLIKTRGQQVTLRCSSQSGHNTVSWYQQALGQGPQFIFQYYREEENGRGNFPPRFSGLQFPNYSSELNVNALELDDSALYLCASSLGASGPSQETQYFGPGTRLLVL.

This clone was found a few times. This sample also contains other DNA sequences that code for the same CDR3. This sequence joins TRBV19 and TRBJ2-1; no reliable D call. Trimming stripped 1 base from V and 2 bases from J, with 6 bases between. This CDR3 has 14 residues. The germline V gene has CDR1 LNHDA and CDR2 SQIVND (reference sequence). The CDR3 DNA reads TGTGCCAGTAGTATAGGCACACCCTACAATGAGCAGTTCTTC. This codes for CASSIGTPYNEQFF.

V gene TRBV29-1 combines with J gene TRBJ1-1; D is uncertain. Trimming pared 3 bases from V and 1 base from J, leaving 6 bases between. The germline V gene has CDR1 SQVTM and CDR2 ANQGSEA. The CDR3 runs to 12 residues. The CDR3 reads CSVDGRNTEAFF. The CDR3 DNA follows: TGCAGCGTTGATGGGAGGAACACTGAAGCTTTCTTT. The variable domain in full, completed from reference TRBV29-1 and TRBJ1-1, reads SAVISQKPSRDICQRGTSLTIQCQVDSQVTMMFWYRQQPGQSLTLIATANQGSEATYESGFVIDKFPISRPNLTFSTLTVSNMSPEDSSIYLCSVDGRNTEAFFGQGTRLTVV.